A single sample gave rise to the 9 T cell receptor beta chains below, sequenced in a study of Graves' ophthalmopathy and Graves' hyperthyroidism. As the template, RNA transcripts were used to amplify TCR beta CDR3 regions. The authors performed first-round RT-PCR with HTBI primers and then a second-round multiplex PCR. TCRdb reprocessed the multiplex PCR reads with MiXCR, giving one entry per CDR3 protein. This table has some 400,000 distinct CDR3 sequences, around 18% appearing once. The sample was peripheral blood. Receptors originate from a woman under 30 with Graves' ophthalmopathy.

The chain links TRBV5-1 to TRBJ2-7; tentative D call: TRBD1 (5 bases). CDR1 is SGHRS, CDR2 YFSETQ, per germline. With 0 bases removed from V and 3 bases from J, the gap between germline ends came to 13 bases. CDR3 length: 15 amino acids. DNA of the CDR3: TGCGCCAGCAGCTTGGGACAGACCTTTGGCTACGAGCAGTACTTC. Translated, it gives CASSLGQTFGYEQYF.

CDR3 region: CAWARGNYGYTF. CDR3 coding DNA: TGTGCCTGGGCCCGGGGGAACTATGGCTACACCTTC. The chain is built from TRBV30 and TRBJ1-2; TRBD1 is a possible D gene (5 bases). This CDR3 is 12 amino acids long. V lost 5 bases, J lost 2 bases, and 9 bases lay in between. From germline, CDR1 is GTSNPN and CDR2 SVGIG (reference sequence).

This clonotype was seen repeatedly, ten times or more. The chain uses TRBV4-3 and TRBJ2-7; 8 positions match TRBD1. CDR1 is LGHNA, CDR2 YSLEER, per germline. This CDR3 has 15 amino acids. Trimming at V came to 4 bases and at J to 0 bases, leaving 5 bases not matched to a gene. The CDR3 coding sequence is TGCGCCAGCAGCCGAGCAGGGGGCGCCTCCTACGAGCAGTACTTC. Encoded protein: CASSRAGGASYEQYF.

Ten or more counts support this clonotype. The genes are TRBV6-2 or TRBV6-3 and TRBJ2-5; tentatively, D is TRBD1 (5 bases). The CDR3 length is 12 residues. Trimming shortened V by 5 bases and J by 3 bases, and 7 bases separated the two germline ends. The germline gives CDR1 MNHEY, CDR2 SVGEGT. CDR3 in DNA: TGTGCCAGCAGTGAGACAGAAGAGACCCAGTACTTC. This gives the protein CASSETEETQYF.

This clonotype was picked up many times. This chain joins TRBV6-1 and TRBJ1-2; D gene uncertain. This CDR3 is built from 13 residues. The V gene lost 6 bases and the J gene lost 5 bases, with 13 bases spanning the gap. Germline V CDR1 and CDR2: MNHNS, SASEGT. CDR3 protein: CASSETDIYGYTF. For the CDR3, the DNA is TGTGCCAGCAGCGAGACGGATATATATGGCTACACCTTC.

This clonotype has a count of ten or more. J is TRBJ2-7 and V is TRBV24-1; 9 bases map to TRBD1. After removal of 4 bases from V and 4 bases from J, the junction contained 4 bases not matched to a gene. Per the germline V gene, CDR1 is KGHDR and CDR2 is SFDVKD. This CDR3 comprises 14 residues. The CDR3 loop is CATSEGQGRYEQYF. In DNA form, the CDR3 reads TGTGCCACCAGTGAGGGACAGGGCAGGTACGAGCAGTACTTC.

The V and J genes are TRBV6-2 or TRBV6-3 and TRBJ1-5; the D gene is possibly TRBD1 (6 bases). In germline, CDR1 is MNHEY, CDR2 SVGEGT. This CDR3 spans 15 amino acids. Trimming removed 5 bases at V and 0 bases at J, with 11 bases between. Here the CDR3 reads CASSTQGYSNQPQHF. The CDR3 nucleotides are TGTGCCAGCAGTACCCAGGGGTATAGCAATCAGCCCCAGCATTTT.

This clonotype was counted ten times or more. The J gene is TRBJ2-2, the V gene TRBV11-3, with D unresolved. The V gene lost 4 bases and the J gene lost 4 bases, with 10 bases spanning the gap. Germline V gene sequence: CDR1 SGHNT, CDR2 YENEEA. CDR3 length: 14 residues. The CDR3 is CASSSRLLTGELFF. CDR3 nucleotide sequence: TGTGCCAGCAGCTCGAGACTCCTCACCGGGGAGCTGTTTTTT.

The chain carries TRBV7-9 and TRBJ2-7; TRBD2 agrees at 7 bases. The V and J ends lost 5 bases and 5 bases, in that order; junction bases with no gene match: 9. Per the germline V gene, CDR1 is SEHNR and CDR2 is FQNEAQ (reference sequence). The CDR3 is 14 residues long. The CDR3 coding sequence is TGTGCCAGCAGCGCGTGGGCAGGGAGGGACGAGCAGTACTTC. Residues: CASSAWAGRDEQYF.